The 10 T cell receptor beta chains presented below share a single source sample, sequenced in a study of blood T cell repertoires in COVID-19. The repertoire was sequenced with immunoSEQ multiplex PCR; TCRdb's copy has only in-frame clones and lacks some. The sample yields roughly 200,000 clones, under 90% seen once. The sample was peripheral blood. The receptor set was obtained from a person aged 70 to 79 with COVID-19, enrolled during active disease.

This clone was seen once. The chain combines TRBV6-2 or TRBV6-3 with TRBJ2-7, with D unresolved. The length of the CDR3 is 17 residues. The V gene lost 3 bases and the J gene lost 1 base, with 19 bases spanning the gap. CDR1 MNHEY and CDR2 SVGEGT come from the germline V gene. The CDR3 DNA reads as TGTGCCAGCAGTTATCCCCGCGGTCTACTCCTATCCTACGAGCAGTACTTC. It codes for CASSYPRGLLLSYEQYF.

The V and J genes are TRBV19 and TRBJ2-7, with D possibly being TRBD2 (5 bases). Trimming took off 8 bases at V and 6 bases at J, with 17 bases between the two ends. CDR3 size: 13 residues. CDR1 is LNHDA and CDR2 is SQIVND in the germline V gene (reference sequence). CDR3 nucleotide sequence: TGTGCCAGTCGGGAATACTACTTGGGCGAGCAGTACTTC. This gives the protein CASREYYLGEQYF.

The chain links TRBV19 to TRBJ2-7; maybe TRBD2 (5 bases). CDR1 and CDR2 from the germline V gene are LNHDA and SQIVND (reference sequence). V was clipped by 5 bases and J by 4 bases, with 18 bases between them. The CDR3 is 15 amino acids. In DNA, the CDR3 is TGTGCCAGTAGTCACCCTAAGGACTTGGGATACGAGCAGTACTTC. This codes for CASSHPKDLGYEQYF.

Many counts were recorded for this clone. This chain uses TRBV7-9 with TRBJ2-7; D perhaps matches TRBD2 (7 bases). In germline, CDR1 is SEHNR, CDR2 FQNEAQ (reference sequence). V was clipped by 4 bases and J by 13 bases, with 17 bases between them. CDR3 length: 12 residues. Written as DNA, the CDR3 is TGTGCCAGCAGCTCTTCATTAGGGGGGGTATACTTC. This encodes CASSSSLGGVYF. Full variable domain (rest looked up from reference TRBV7-9 and TRBJ2-7): DTGVSQNPRHKITKRGQNVTFRCDPISEHNRLYWYRQTLGQGPEFLTYFQNEAQLEKSRLLSDRFSAERPKGSFSTLEIQRTEQGDSAMYLCASSSSLGGVYFGPGTRLTVT.

The chain links TRBV7-2 to TRBJ1-5, with a weak D call TRBD1 (5 bases). The V gene lost 9 bases and the J gene lost 7 bases, with 16 bases spanning the gap. Germline-derived CDR1 and CDR2 are SGHTA and FQGNSA. The CDR3 spans 13 residues. CDR3 bases: TGTGCCAGACTCGAGACAGCCATGCAGCCCCAGCATTTT. Translated, it gives CARLETAMQPQHF.

This chain joins TRBV19 and TRBJ1-1; D ambiguous. The CDR3 sequence is 15 residues long. Germline loops: CDR1 LNHDA, CDR2 SQIVND (reference sequence). The germline V and J ends were trimmed by 5 bases and 4 bases, with 17 bases remaining between them. CDR3 amino acids: CASSPLGVIVTEAFF. In nucleotides, the CDR3 is TGTGCCAGTAGTCCTCTCGGGGTAATAGTCACTGAAGCTTTCTTT. The full variable domain, in which reference TRBV19 and TRBJ1-1 provide the parts outside the CDR3, is DGGITQSPKYLFRKEGQNVTLSCEQNLNHDAMYWYRQDPGQGLRLIYYSQIVNDFQKGDIAEGYSVSREKKESFPLTVTSAQKNPTAFYLCASSPLGVIVTEAFFGQGTRLTVV.

This clone was detected once. V usage is TRBV5-1 and J usage is TRBJ2-3, with D possibly being TRBD2 (5 bases). V lost 0 bases, J lost 3 bases, and 11 bases lay in between. Per the germline V gene, CDR1 is SGHRS and CDR2 is YFSETQ. The CDR3 consists of 15 residues. In nucleotides, the CDR3 is TGCGCCAGCAGCTTGGAACCGAGGGCAACAGATACGCAGTATTTT. Protein: CASSLEPRATDTQYF.

This clone was observed a single time. As DNA, the CDR3 is TGTGCCTGCACACATGACAGGGGAGACACTGAAGCTTTCTTT. This encodes CACTHDRGDTEAFF. The rearrangement links TRBV30 to TRBJ1-1, with 8 positions matching TRBD1. V lost 6 bases to trimming and J lost 3 bases; unmatched junction nucleotides: 9. CDR3 length: 14 amino acids. The germline gives CDR1 GTSNPN, CDR2 SVGIG (reference sequence).

The CDR3 protein is CASSVLQGALNNEQFF. The CDR3 DNA reads TGTGCCAGCAGTGTATTACAGGGGGCGCTGAACAATGAGCAGTTCTTC. J is TRBJ2-1 and V is TRBV6-4; 9 bases align to TRBD1. CDR1 and CDR2 (germline): MRHNA, SNTAGT. The V gene end was trimmed by 4 bases and the J gene end by 5 bases; junction bases not matched to a gene: 9. This CDR3 is 16 amino acids long.

V usage is TRBV10-3 and J usage is TRBJ2-5, with D possibly being TRBD2 (6 bases). Germline CDR1 is ENHRY and CDR2 is SYGVKD. The V gene lost 4 bases and the J gene lost 2 bases, with 20 bases spanning the gap. This CDR3 spans 17 amino acids. The CDR3 DNA follows: TGTGCCATCAGTGGACCCACCGGGGGAGAATCTCAAGAGACCCAGTACTTC. As protein: CAISGPTGGESQETQYF.